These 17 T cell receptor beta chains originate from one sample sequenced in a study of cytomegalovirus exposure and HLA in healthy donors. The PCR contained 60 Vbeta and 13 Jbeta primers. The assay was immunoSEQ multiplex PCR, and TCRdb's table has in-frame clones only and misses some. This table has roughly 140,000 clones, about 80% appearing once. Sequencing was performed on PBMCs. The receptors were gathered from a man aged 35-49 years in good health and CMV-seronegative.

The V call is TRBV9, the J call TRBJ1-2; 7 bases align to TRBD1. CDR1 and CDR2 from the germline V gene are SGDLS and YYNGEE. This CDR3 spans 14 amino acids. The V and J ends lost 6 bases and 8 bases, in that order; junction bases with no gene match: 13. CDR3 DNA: TGTGCCAGCACGTACTCCGACAGGGCGGAGGGCTACACCTTC. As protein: CASTYSDRAEGYTF.

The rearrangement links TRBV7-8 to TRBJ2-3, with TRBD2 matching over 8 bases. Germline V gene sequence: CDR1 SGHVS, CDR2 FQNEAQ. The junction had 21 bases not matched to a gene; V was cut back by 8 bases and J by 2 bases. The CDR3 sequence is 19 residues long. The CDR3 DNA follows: TGTGCCAGCTATAAAGTGGGACTAGGGACATTCGGGGACACAGATACGCAGTATTTT. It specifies CASYKVGLGTFGDTDTQYF.

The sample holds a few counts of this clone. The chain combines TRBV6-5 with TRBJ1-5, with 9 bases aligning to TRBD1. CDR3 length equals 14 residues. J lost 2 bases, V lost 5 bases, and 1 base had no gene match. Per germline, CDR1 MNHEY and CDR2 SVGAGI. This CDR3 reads CASSTGGGNQPQHF. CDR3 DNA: TGTGCCAGCAGTACAGGGGGCGGCAATCAGCCCCAGCATTTT.

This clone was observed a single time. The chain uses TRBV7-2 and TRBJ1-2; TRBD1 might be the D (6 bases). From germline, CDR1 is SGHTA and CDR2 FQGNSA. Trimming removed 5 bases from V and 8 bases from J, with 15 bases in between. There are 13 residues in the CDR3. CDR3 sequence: CASSVDRSGGYTF. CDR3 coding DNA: TGTGCCAGCAGCGTCGACAGGTCGGGGGGCTACACCTTC.

DNA for the CDR3: TGTGCCAGCAGCTCCAAACTGGACATCTTCCAAGAGACCCAGTACTTC. Its translation: CASSSKLDIFQETQYF. The chain links TRBV5-4 to TRBJ2-5; D possibly corresponds to TRBD1 (5 bases). The V end was cut by 3 bases, the J end by 1 base, with 16 bases between. Germline CDR1 reads SGHNT; CDR2 reads YYREEE (reference sequence). This CDR3 has 16 residues.

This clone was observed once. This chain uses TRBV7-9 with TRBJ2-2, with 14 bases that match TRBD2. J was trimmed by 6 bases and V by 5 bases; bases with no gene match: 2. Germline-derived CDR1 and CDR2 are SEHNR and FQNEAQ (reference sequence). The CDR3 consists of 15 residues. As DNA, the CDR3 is TGTGCCAGCAGCCAGACTAGCGGGGGGGCCGGGGAGCTGTTTTTT. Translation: CASSQTSGGAGELFF.

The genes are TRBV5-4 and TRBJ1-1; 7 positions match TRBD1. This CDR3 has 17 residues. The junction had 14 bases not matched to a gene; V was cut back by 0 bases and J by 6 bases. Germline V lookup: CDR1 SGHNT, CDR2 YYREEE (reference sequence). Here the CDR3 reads CASSLGGSPRGGSEAFF. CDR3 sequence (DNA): TGTGCCAGCAGCTTGGGTGGAAGCCCAAGAGGGGGCTCTGAAGCTTTCTTT.

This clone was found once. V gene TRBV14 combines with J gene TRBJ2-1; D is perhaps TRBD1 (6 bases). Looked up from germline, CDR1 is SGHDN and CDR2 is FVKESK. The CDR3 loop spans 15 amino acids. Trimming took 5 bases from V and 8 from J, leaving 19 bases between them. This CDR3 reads CASSKVGQPRDEQFF. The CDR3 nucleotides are TGTGCCAGCAGCAAAGTCGGACAGCCCCGGGATGAGCAGTTCTTC.

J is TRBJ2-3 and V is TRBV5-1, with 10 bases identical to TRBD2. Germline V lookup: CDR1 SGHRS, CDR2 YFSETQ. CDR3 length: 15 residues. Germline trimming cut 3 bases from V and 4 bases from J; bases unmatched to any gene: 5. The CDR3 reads CASSSLAGEADTQYF. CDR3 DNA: TGCGCCAGCAGCTCCCTAGCGGGGGAGGCAGATACGCAGTATTTT.

CDR3 DNA: TGCGCCAGCAGTGAGCAACAGGGCCAGTACTTC. Protein product: CASSEQQGQYF. The gene calls are TRBV10-2 and TRBJ2-5; possibly TRBD1 for D (6 bases). The CDR3 has 11 residues. V was clipped by 2 bases and J by 10 bases, with 8 bases between them. The germline gives CDR1 WSHSY, CDR2 SAAADI.

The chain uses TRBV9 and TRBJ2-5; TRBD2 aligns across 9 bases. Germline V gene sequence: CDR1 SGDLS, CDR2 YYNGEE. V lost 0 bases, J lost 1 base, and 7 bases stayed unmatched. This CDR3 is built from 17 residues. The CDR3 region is CASSVAPSGGFQETQYF. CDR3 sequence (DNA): TGTGCCAGCAGCGTAGCTCCGAGCGGGGGGTTCCAAGAGACCCAGTACTTC. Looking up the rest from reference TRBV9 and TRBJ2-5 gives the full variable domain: DSGVTQTPKHLITATGQRVTLRCSPRSGDLSVYWYQQSLDQGLQFLIQYYNGEERAKGNILERFSAQQFPDLHSELNLSSLELGDSALYFCASSVAPSGGFQETQYFGPGTRLLVL.

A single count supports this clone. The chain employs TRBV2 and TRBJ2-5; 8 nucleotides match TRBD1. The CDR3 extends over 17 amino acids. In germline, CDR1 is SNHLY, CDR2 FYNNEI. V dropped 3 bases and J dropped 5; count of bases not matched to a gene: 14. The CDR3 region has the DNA TGTGCCAGCAGTGAGGTTGGGGGCAGGGGGCGCGGGGAGACCCAGTACTTC. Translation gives CASSEVGGRGRGETQYF.

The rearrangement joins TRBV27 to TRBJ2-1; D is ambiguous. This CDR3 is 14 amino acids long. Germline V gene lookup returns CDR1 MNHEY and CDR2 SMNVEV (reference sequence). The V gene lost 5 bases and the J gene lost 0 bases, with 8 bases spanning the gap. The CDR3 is CASSVTYSYNEQFF. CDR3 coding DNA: TGTGCCAGCAGTGTCACCTACTCCTACAATGAGCAGTTCTTC.

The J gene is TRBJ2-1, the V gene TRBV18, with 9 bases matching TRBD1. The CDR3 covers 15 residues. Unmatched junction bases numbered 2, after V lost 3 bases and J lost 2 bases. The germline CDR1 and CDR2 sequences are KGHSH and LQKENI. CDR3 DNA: TGTGCCAGCTCACCGGGGACAGGGACCTACAATGAGCAGTTCTTC. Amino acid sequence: CASSPGTGTYNEQFF.

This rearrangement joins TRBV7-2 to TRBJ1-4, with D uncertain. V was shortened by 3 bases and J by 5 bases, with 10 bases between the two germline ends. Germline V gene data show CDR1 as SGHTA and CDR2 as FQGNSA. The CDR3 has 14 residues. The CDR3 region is CASSLRQKNEKLFF. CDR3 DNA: TGTGCCAGCAGCTTGCGGCAGAAGAATGAAAAACTGTTTTTT.

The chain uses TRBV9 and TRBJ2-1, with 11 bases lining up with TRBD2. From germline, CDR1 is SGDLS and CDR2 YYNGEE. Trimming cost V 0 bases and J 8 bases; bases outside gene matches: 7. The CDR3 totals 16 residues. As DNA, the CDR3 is TGTGCCAGCAGCGTAGGAACTAGCGGGGGAGTTGATGAGCAGTTCTTC. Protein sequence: CASSVGTSGGVDEQFF.

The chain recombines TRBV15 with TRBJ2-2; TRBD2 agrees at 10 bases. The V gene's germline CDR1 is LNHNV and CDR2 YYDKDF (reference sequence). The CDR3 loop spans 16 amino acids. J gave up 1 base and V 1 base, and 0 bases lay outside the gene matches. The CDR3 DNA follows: TGTGCCACCAGCAGAGGACTAGCGGGGAACACCGGGGAGCTGTTTTTT. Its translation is CATSRGLAGNTGELFF.